This is a list of T cell receptor beta chains from one sample in a study of shared clonotypes between healthy human individuals. Some clones are missing from TCRdb's copy, which holds only in-frame ones; the method was immunoSEQ multiplex PCR. The sample holds more than 450,000 clones; less than 85% are singletons and the top ten take around 13%. The sequencing sample was made of PBMCs. The origin of the receptors is a woman aged 40 to 49 in good health. Some clones in this sample may be carry-over from other donors' samples. Each CDR3 is given with its conserved first and last residue. The D gene is left open where the match is weak. Clone sizes are given selectively: once, few, many, or a class where the clone is expanded.

>13|NA|TRBJ2-7|TRBV10-3|NA
TGTGCCATCAAGCCTAGCGACTCCTACGAGCAGTACTTC
CAIKPSDSYEQYF
>14|NA|TRBJ1-5|TRBV27|TRBD1
TGTGCCAGCAAAAGGACAGGCGGCAATCAGCCCCAGCATTTT
CASKRTGGNQPQHF
>16|NA|TRBJ2-4|TRBV4-2|TRBD2
TGTGCCAGCAGCCAGCTAGCGGGTGGGGCCAAAAACATTCAGTACTTC
CASSQLAGGAKNIQYF
>14|NA|TRBJ1-3|TRBV28|NA
TGTGCCAGCAGTTTGACACTCTCTGGAAACACCATATATTTT
CASSLTLSGNTIYF
>14|NA|TRBJ1-4|TRBV7-2|NA
TGTGCCAGCAGCTTTGCCCGGGGGAGTGAAAAACTGTTTTTT
CASSFARGSEKLFF
>16|NA|TRBJ2-7|TRBV19|TRBD2
TGTGCCAGTAGTATTTGGGGACTAGCGGACTCCTACGAGCAGTACTTC
CASSIWGLADSYEQYF
>15|once|TRBJ2-3|TRBV5-1|TRBD2
TGCGCCAGCAGCTACACTAGCGGGAGGGCAGATACGCAGTATTTT
CASSYTSGRADTQYF
>17|NA|TRBJ2-5|TRBV7-2|TRBD2
TGTGCCAGCAGCGAGGGCGCCCTAGCGGGCTCTCAAGAGACCCAGTACTTC
CASSEGALAGSQETQYF
>14|NA|TRBJ1-1|TRBV7-8|TRBD1
TGTGCCAGCAGCTCCAACAGGGGAAGTGGTGAAGCTTTCTTT
CASSSNRGSGEAFF
>15|NA|TRBJ2-1|TRBV11-3|NA
TGTGCCAGCAGCTTAGACGCCGTAGCTAACCGAGCACAGTTCTTC
CASSLDAVANRAQFF
>14|NA|TRBJ1-1|TRBV30|NA
TGTGCCTGGAGTTTCAAGTACACTAACACTGAAGCTTTCTTT
CAWSFKYTNTEAFF
>16|few|TRBJ2-2|TRBV7-2|TRBD2
TGTGCCAGCAGCTTCTCTAGCGGGAGTGTCACCGGGGAGCTGTTTTTT
CASSFSSGSVTGELFF
>15|NA|TRBJ2-2|TRBV9|TRBD2
TGTGCCAGCAGGGCATCGGGAGGGCCGGCCGGGGAGCTGTTTTTT
CASRASGGPAGELFF
>13|NA|TRBJ2-7|TRBV27|TRBD2
TGTGCCGTCGGCCCAGCGGGGATTTACGAGCAGTACTTC
CAVGPAGIYEQYF
>13|NA|TRBJ1-2|TRBV28|NA
TGTGCCAGCAGTTTAGCGCCTCAGCGTTACTACACCTTC
CASSLAPQRYYTF
>14|NA|TRBJ2-5|TRBV5-6|TRBD2
TGTGCCAGCAGCGAAACCGGGAGGAGAGAGACCCAGTACTTC
CASSETGRRETQYF
>16|NA|TRBJ1-4|TRBV4-2|TRBD1
TGTGCCAGCAGCCAAGATTCGGGACAGGGTAGCGAAAAACTGTTTTTT
CASSQDSGQGSEKLFF
>17|NA|TRBJ2-2|TRBV9|TRBD2
TGTGCCAGCAGCGGCTTTAGCGGGAGGGCCGACACCGGGGAGCTGTTTTTT
CASSGFSGRADTGELFF
>11|once|TRBJ2-1|TRBV11-2|NA
TGTGCCAGCGCAGGATACAATGAGCAGTTCTTC
CASAGYNEQFF
>13|NA|TRBJ1-2|TRBV19|NA
TGTGCCAGCCAGAACAGGGCTCTCTATGGCTACACCTTC
CASQNRALYGYTF
>14|NA|TRBJ1-1|TRBV7-2|NA
TGTGCCAGCACCCGACAGCTAATGAACACTGAAGCTTTCTTT
CASTRQLMNTEAFF
>15|NA|TRBJ2-3|TRBV27|TRBD2
TGTGCCAGCAAACAACTAGCGGAGAGCACAGATACGCAGTATTTT
CASKQLAESTDTQYF
>16|NA|TRBJ2-3|TRBV10-3|TRBD2
TGTGCCATCAGTGAGGGTCTAGCGGAAAGCACAGATACGCAGTATTTT
CAISEGLAESTDTQYF
>17|NA|TRBJ2-1|TRBV4-3|NA
TGCGCCAGCAGCCCTAGACTCCCCCGACTGTCTTACAATGAGCAGTTCTTC
CASSPRLPRLSYNEQFF
>14|NA|TRBJ2-7|TRBV5-6|NA
TGTGCCAGCAGCTTAGGACAGCTTTCCTACGAGCAGTACTTC
CASSLGQLSYEQYF
>17|NA|TRBJ2-2|TRBV28|TRBD2
TGTGCCAGCAGTTTAGTTAGCGGGGCCCTTAGGACCGGGGAGCTGTTTTTT
CASSLVSGALRTGELFF
>16|few|TRBJ1-1|TRBV19|NA
TGTGCCAGTAGTATGTCTCCGGGGGGTCGGAGCACTGAAGCTTTCTTT
CASSMSPGGRSTEAFF
>16|NA|TRBJ2-4|TRBV6-4|TRBD2
TGTGCCAGCACCCGTTCGCGGGAGGCCCCCAAAAACATTCAGTACTTC
CASTRSREAPKNIQYF
>15|NA|TRBJ2-3|TRBV28|TRBD1
TGTGCCAGCAGTTTAGGGACAGGGGGTCCAGATACGCAGTATTTT
CASSLGTGGPDTQYF
>14|once|TRBJ1-1|TRBV10-3|NA
TGTGCCATCAGTGATCTTGGGGTCCACACTGAAGCTTTCTTT
CAISDLGVHTEAFF
>18|NA|TRBJ2-7|TRBV28|NA
TGTGCCAGTCCTCCTCCTGGTCAAAAAGGCGGGAAGGCCAACGAGCAGTACTTC
CASPPPGQKGGKANEQYF
>17|NA|TRBJ1-5|TRBV27|TRBD1
TGTGCCAGCAGTACCCGACAGGGCCCCCTTGGGAATCAGCCCCAGCATTTT
CASSTRQGPLGNQPQHF
>12|NA|TRBJ2-3|TRBV28|NA
TGTGCCAGCAGAGGTATAGCAGATACGCAGTATTTT
CASRGIADTQYF
>14|NA|TRBJ2-7|TRBV5-1|NA
TGCGCCAGCAGCTTGGAAGGGGACTCCTACGAGCAGTACTTC
CASSLEGDSYEQYF
>13|NA|TRBJ1-2|TRBV30|NA
TGTGCCTGGGAATTCGGGACTGATTATGGCTACACCTTC
CAWEFGTDYGYTF
>15|once|TRBJ2-7|TRBV9|NA
TGTGCCAGCAGCCCTCCTGACGTGAGCTCCTACGAGCAGTACTTC
CASSPPDVSSYEQYF
>13|few|TRBJ2-3|TRBV7-2|NA
TGTGCCAGCAGCCCTCGGCGCACAGATACGCAGTATTTT
CASSPRRTDTQYF
>14|NA|TRBJ1-5|TRBV19|NA
TGTGCCAGTAGTACCGACGCTGGCTTTCAGCCCCAGCATTTT
CASSTDAGFQPQHF
>15|once|TRBJ2-7|TRBV5-1|TRBD1
TGCGCCAGCAGCCCCCGGACAGGAGGCTCCTACGAGCAGTACTTC
CASSPRTGGSYEQYF
>14|NA|TRBJ2-4|TRBV7-9|NA
TGTGCCAGCAGCTTAGGGACGGCAAAAAACATTCAGTACTTC
CASSLGTAKNIQYF
>12|NA|TRBJ2-1|TRBV5-1|NA
TGCGCCAGCAGCTTGCTGGGCGATGAGCAGTTCTTC
CASSLLGDEQFF
>16|NA|TRBJ2-7|TRBV7-2|NA
TGTGCCAGCAGCGGGTTGGGGGGGCCCGGAGGCTACGAGCAGTACTTC
CASSGLGGPGGYEQYF
>15|NA|TRBJ2-7|TRBV27|NA
TGTGCCAGCAGTGCCCTCGTTGGGCTAGCGAGGGGGCAGTACTTC
CASSALVGLARGQYF
>14|NA|TRBJ1-1|TRBV10-3|TRBD1
TGTGCCATCGGGGGTGGACAGGGGGCGACTGAAGCTTTCTTT
CAIGGGQGATEAFF
>13|NA|TRBJ2-3|TRBV7-9|NA
TGTGCCAGCAGCTTAGTGATAGAGAATACGCAGTATTTT
CASSLVIENTQYF